This T cell receptor beta chain was documented in a study of T-cell reconstitution after alpha-beta-depleted transplantation in children. Germline CDR1 SGHAT, CDR2 FQNNGV. The V segment lost 5 bases and the J segment 6 bases; nucleotides outside the gene matches: 7. CDR3 length equals 14 residues. Unique molecular identifiers were incorporated into the prepared TCRbeta library. TCRdb re-called the PCR reads with MiXCR, one entry per CDR3 protein. This table has 500,000 or so distinct CDR3 sequences, about 33% appearing once. The clonotype originates from a human donor who donated a stem cell graft to a child with aplastic anemia. The material was PBMCs from the stem cell graft donor, obtained from the stem cell graft. The gene calls are TRBV11-2 and TRBJ1-5; TRBD1 agrees at 7 bases. In DNA, the CDR3 is TGTGCCAGCAGCCTGAGGACAGGAAGTCAGCCCCAGCATTTT. Its translation: CASSLRTGSQPQHF.